Sequencing of this T cell receptor beta chain was carried out in a study of blood T cell repertoires in COVID-19. Repertoires were generated with immunoSEQ multiplex PCR, while TCRdb's copy carries only in-frame clones and drops some. The profile covers approximately 170,000 clones, with about 86% appearing a single time and roughly 4.1% taken by the ten largest. CDR3 size: 13 residues. V was clipped by 0 bases and J by 10 bases, with 8 bases between them. CDR1 and CDR2 (germline): SGHDT, YYEEEE. The TCR comes from an older woman with acute or convalescent COVID-19. The chain employs TRBV5-6 and TRBJ1-6, with D hard to call. Sequenced input: peripheral blood. In DNA, the CDR3 is TGTGCCAGCAGCTTGGCCGGTGCGTCACCCCTCCACTTT. Translated: CASSLAGASPLHF.